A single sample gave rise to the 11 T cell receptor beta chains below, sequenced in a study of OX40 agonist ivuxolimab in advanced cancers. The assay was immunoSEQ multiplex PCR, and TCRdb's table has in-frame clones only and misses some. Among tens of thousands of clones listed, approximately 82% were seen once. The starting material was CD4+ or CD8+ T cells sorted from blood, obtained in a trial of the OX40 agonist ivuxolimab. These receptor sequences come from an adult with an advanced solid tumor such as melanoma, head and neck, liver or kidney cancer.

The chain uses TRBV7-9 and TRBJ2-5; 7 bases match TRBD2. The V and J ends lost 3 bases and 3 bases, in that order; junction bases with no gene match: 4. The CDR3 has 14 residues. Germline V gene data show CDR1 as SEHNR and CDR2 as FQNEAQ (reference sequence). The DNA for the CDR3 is TGTGCCAGCAGCTTGGGGGGGGTCGAAGAGACCCAGTACTTC. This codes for CASSLGGVEETQYF. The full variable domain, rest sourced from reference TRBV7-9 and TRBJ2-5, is DTGVSQNPRHKITKRGQNVTFRCDPISEHNRLYWYRQTLGQGPEFLTYFQNEAQLEKSRLLSDRFSAERPKGSFSTLEIQRTEQGDSAMYLCASSLGGVEETQYFGPGTRLLVL.

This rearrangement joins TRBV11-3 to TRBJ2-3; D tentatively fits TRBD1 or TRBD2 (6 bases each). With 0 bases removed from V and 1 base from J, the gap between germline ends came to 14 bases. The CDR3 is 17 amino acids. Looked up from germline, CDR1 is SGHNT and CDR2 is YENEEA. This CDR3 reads CASSLDRGGPGTDTQYF. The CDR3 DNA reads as TGTGCCAGCAGCTTAGATCGAGGGGGGCCGGGCACAGATACGCAGTATTTT.

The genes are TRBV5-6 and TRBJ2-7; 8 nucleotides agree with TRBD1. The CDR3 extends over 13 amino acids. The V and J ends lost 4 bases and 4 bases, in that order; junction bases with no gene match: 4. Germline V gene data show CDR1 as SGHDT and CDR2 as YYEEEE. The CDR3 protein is CASSRTGQYEQYF. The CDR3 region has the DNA TGTGCCAGCAGCAGGACAGGGCAATACGAGCAGTACTTC.

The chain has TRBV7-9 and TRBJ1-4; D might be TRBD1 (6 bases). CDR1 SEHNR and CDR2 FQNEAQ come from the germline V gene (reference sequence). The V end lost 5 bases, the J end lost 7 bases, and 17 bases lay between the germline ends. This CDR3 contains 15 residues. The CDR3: CASSPYGGAGEKLFF. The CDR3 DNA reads TGTGCCAGCAGCCCCTACGGGGGGGCGGGTGAAAAACTGTTTTTT.

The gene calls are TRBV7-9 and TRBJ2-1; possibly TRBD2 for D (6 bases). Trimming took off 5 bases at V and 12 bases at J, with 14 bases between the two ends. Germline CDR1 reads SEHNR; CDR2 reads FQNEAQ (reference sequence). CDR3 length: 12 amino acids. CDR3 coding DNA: TGTGCCAGCAGCAAACAAGGGGACTGGCAGTTCTTC. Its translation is CASSKQGDWQFF.

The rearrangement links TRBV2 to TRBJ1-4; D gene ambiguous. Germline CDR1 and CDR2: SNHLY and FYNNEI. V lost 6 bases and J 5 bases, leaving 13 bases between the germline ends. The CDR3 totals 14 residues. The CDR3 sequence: CASSRESENEKLFF. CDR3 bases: TGTGCCAGCAGCCGAGAATCGGAAAATGAAAAACTGTTTTTT.

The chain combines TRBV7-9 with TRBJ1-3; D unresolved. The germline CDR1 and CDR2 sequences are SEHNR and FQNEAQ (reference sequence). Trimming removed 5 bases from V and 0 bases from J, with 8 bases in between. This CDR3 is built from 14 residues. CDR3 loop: CASSHTSSGNTIYF. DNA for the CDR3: TGTGCCAGCAGCCATACTAGCTCTGGAAACACCATATATTTT.

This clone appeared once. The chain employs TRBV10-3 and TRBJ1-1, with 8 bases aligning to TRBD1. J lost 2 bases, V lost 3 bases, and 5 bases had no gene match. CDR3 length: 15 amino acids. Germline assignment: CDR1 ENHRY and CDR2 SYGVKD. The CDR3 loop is CAISDGDRGNTEAFF. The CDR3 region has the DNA TGTGCCATCAGTGACGGAGACAGGGGAAACACTGAAGCTTTCTTT.

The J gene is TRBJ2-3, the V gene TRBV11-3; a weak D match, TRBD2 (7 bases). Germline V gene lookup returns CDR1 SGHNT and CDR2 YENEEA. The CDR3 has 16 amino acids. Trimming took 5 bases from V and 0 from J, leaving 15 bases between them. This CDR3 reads CASSQSGGLSTDTQYF. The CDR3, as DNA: TGTGCCAGCAGCCAGTCGGGGGGCCTAAGCACAGATACGCAGTATTTT.

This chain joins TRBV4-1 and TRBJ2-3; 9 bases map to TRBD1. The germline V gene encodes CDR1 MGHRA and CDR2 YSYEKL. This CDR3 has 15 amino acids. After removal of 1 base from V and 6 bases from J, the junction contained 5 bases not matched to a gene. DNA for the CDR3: TGCGCCAGCAGCCAAGGCGGGACAGGGCGGGATACGCAGTATTTT. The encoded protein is CASSQGGTGRDTQYF.

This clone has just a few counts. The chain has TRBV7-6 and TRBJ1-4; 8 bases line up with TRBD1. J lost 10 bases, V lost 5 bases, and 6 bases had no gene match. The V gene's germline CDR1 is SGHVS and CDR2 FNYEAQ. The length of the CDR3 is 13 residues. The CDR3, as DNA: TGTGCCAGCAGCGCCGGGACAGGCTTAAAACTGTTTTTT. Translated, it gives CASSAGTGLKLFF.